This T cell receptor (beta chain) is from a study of blood T cell repertoires in COVID-19. About the research overall: PBMCs, B-cell-depleted T cells, or T cells provided the cDNA or gDNA that made up the material.

CDR3 size: 13 residues. The trim removed 6 bases at V and 5 bases at J, leaving 4 bases unmatched. The germline gives CDR1 MDHEN, CDR2 SYDVKM. Profiling relied on immunoSEQ multiplex PCR, and the TCRdb table lists in-frame clones only, not all of them. The data hold fewer than 80,000 clones, with approximately 88% observed a single time. Sequencing used peripheral blood. This sequence originates from a young man with acute or convalescent COVID-19. The chain is built from TRBV28 and TRBJ1-5, with 7 bases fitting TRBD1. The CDR3 region has the DNA TGTGCCAGCAGGGCAGGGGGGCATCAGCCCCAGCATTTT. Translated, it gives CASRAGGHQPQHF.